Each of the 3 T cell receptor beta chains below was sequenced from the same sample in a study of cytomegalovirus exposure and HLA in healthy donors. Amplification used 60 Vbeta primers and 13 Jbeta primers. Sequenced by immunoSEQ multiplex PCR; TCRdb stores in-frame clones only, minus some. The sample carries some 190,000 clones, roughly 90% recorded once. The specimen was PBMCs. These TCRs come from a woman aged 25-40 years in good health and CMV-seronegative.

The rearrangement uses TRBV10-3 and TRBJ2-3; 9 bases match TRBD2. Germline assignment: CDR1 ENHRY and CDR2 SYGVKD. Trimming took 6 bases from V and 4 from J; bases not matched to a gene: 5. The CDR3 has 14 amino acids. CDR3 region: CAIRASGAPDTQYF. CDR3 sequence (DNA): TGTGCCATCAGGGCTAGCGGGGCCCCAGATACGCAGTATTTT.

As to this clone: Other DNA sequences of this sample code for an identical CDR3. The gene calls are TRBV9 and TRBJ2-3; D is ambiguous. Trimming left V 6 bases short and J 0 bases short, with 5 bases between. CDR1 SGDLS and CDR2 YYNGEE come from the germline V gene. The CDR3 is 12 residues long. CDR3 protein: CASTGSTDTQYF. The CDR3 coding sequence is TGTGCCAGCACCGGGAGCACAGATACGCAGTATTTT.

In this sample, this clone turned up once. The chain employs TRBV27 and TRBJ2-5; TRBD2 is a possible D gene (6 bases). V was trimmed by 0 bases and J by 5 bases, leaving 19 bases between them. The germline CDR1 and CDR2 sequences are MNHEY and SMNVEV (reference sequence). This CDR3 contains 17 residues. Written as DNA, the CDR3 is TGTGCCAGCAGTTTATCGTCGCCGGGACTTTTGGGGGAGACCCAGTACTTC. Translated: CASSLSSPGLLGETQYF.